A selection of T cell receptor beta chains follows, all from one sample in a study of T cell responses to AZD1222 COVID-19 vaccine. Sequenced by immunoSEQ multiplex PCR; TCRdb stores in-frame clones only, minus some. The table has approximately 120,000 clones, around 93% seen once. The starting material was peripheral blood, obtained on day 0 of AZD1222 vaccination. The receptors here all came from an adult in good health. The CDR3 runs from the conserved cysteine through the conserved F or W. Fields, in order: V gene, D gene, J gene, clone size, CDR3 DNA, CDR3 protein. D genes are given only for firm matches. Size is stated for part of the rows, as once, few or many counts, or as a class when the clone is expanded.

>TRBV7-9|.|TRBJ2-5|.
TGTGCCAGCAGCCCCCCAGGGGTGGGGGGAGAGACCCAGTACTTC
CASSPPGVGGETQYF
>TRBV10-3|TRBD2|TRBJ2-1|.
TGTGCCGCTAGACTAGCGGGGGAGACTGAGCAGTTCTTC
CAARLAGETEQFF
>TRBV4-2|TRBD2|TRBJ2-5|.
TGTGCCAGCAGCAAGGGCACTAGCGATCAAGAGACCCAGTACTTC
CASSKGTSDQETQYF
>TRBV19|.|TRBJ2-2|.
TGTGCCAGTAGTACCTGGACAGTAACCGGGGAGCTGTTTTTT
CASSTWTVTGELFF
>TRBV10-3|TRBD1|TRBJ1-2|.
TGTGCCATCGAGGGGGCTTATGGCTACACCTTC
CAIEGAYGYTF
>TRBV10-3|TRBD2|TRBJ2-1|.
TGTGCCATCAGTGACGGGGGGAGCGGTGATGAGCAGTTCTTC
CAISDGGSGDEQFF
>TRBV30|.|TRBJ1-6|.
TGTGCCTGGAGCGCGAACGAGAATTCACCCCTCCACTTT
CAWSANENSPLHF
>TRBV7-9|.|TRBJ2-7|.
TGTGCCAGCAGCGACCAACGCCCCTACGAGCAGTACTTC
CASSDQRPYEQYF
>TRBV4-3|.|TRBJ1-1|.
TGCGCCCTCGACCTAGGAATCCAGAACACTGAAGCTTTCTTT
CALDLGIQNTEAFF
>TRBV5-6|.|TRBJ1-2|.
TGTGCCAGCAGCCCGGACCCCGGCGGGGGCTACACCTTC
CASSPDPGGGYTF
>TRBV27|.|TRBJ2-2|.
TGTGCCAGCAGTTTCGACTTGTACACCGGGGAGCTGTTTTTT
CASSFDLYTGELFF
>TRBV12-5|.|TRBJ1-4|.
TGTGCTAGTGGTTTGGTAGGGGATTCAACTAATGAAAAACTGTTTTTT
CASGLVGDSTNEKLFF
>TRBV27|.|TRBJ1-1|.
TGTGCCAGCAGTCCAGAGGGCACTGAAGCTTTCTTT
CASSPEGTEAFF
>TRBV7-9|.|TRBJ1-1|.
TGTGCCAGCAGCTTAGATTTAGAGGGCACTGAAGCTTTCTTT
CASSLDLEGTEAFF
>TRBV9|.|TRBJ1-3|few
TGTGCCAGCAGCGTAGGAGCAGGGGCAGATGGAAACACCATATATTTT
CASSVGAGADGNTIYF
>TRBV10-2|TRBD2|TRBJ2-2|.
TGCGCCAGCAATACTATAGCGGGGGGGATGATCGGGGAGCTGTTTTTT
CASNTIAGGMIGELFF
>TRBV10-3|TRBD1|TRBJ2-7|.
TGTGCCATCACCTCGCCGGGACAGGGATTCTACGAGCAGTACTTC
CAITSPGQGFYEQYF
>TRBV3-1/TRBV3-2|.|TRBJ1-2|once
TGTGCCAGCAGCCAAGAACCGAATCGTGGCTACACCTTC
CASSQEPNRGYTF
>TRBV9|.|TRBJ1-4|.
TGTGCCAGCAGCAACCAGCCGACTAATGAAAAACTGTTTTTT
CASSNQPTNEKLFF
>TRBV4-1|TRBD1|TRBJ2-3|.
TGCGCCAGCAGCGCCCGGACAGGGGTTCCCACAGATACGCAGTATTTT
CASSARTGVPTDTQYF
>TRBV10-1|.|TRBJ1-6|.
TGCGCCAGCAGTGAGTACGACCGACGGTCACCCCTCCACTTT
CASSEYDRRSPLHF
>TRBV6-2/TRBV6-3|.|TRBJ1-1|.
TGTGCCAGCAGTGCCTGGGGGGCCCCGAACACTGAAGCTTTCTTT
CASSAWGAPNTEAFF
>TRBV12-3/TRBV12-4|.|TRBJ1-1|.
TGTGCCAGCAGTCTGACAAGATACACTGAAGCTTTCTTT
CASSLTRYTEAFF
>TRBV27|.|TRBJ1-5|.
TGTGCCAGCAGTAACACTGGCGGGGGTCAGCCCCAGCATTTT
CASSNTGGGQPQHF
>TRBV27|TRBD1|TRBJ2-1|.
TGTGCCAGCAGTAAACAGGGGGGATCCTACAATGAGCAGTTCTTC
CASSKQGGSYNEQFF
>TRBV6-5|TRBD1|TRBJ1-2|once
TGTGCCAGCAGTTGGGACAGCGAGAACTATGGCTACACCTTC
CASSWDSENYGYTF
>TRBV7-6|.|TRBJ2-5|.
TGTGCCAGCAGCTTAGATTTGGAGACCCAGTACTTC
CASSLDLETQYF
>TRBV30|TRBD1|TRBJ1-4|.
TGTGCCTGGAGTCGGACCGGGACAGGGATTGAAAAACTGTTTTTT
CAWSRTGTGIEKLFF
>TRBV6-5|.|TRBJ1-2|.
TGTGCCAGCATCCTACAGGGCGCGGGGGGCTACACCTTC
CASILQGAGGYTF
>TRBV3-1/TRBV3-2|TRBD2|TRBJ2-1|.
TGTGCCAGCAGCCAAGCCGGGACTAGTTCCTACAATGAGCAGTTCTTC
CASSQAGTSSYNEQFF
>TRBV2|.|TRBJ1-2|.
TGTGCCAGCAGCCCGCGAGCTAACTATGGCTACACCTTC
CASSPRANYGYTF
>TRBV14|TRBD1|TRBJ2-1|.
TGTGCCAGCAGCCAAGGGCAGGGACAGTACAATGAGCAGTTCTTC
CASSQGQGQYNEQFF
>TRBV6-5|TRBD2|TRBJ2-1|.
TGTGCCAGCAGTTACGTAGCGGGGGGCTACAATGAGCAGTTCTTC
CASSYVAGGYNEQFF
>TRBV6-5|.|TRBJ1-1|.
TGTGCCAGCAGGGCCTCTGACCGATTGAACACTGAAGCTTTCTTT
CASRASDRLNTEAFF
>TRBV3-1/TRBV3-2|TRBD2|TRBJ2-5|.
TGTGCCAGCAGCCAAGGCCCCGGACTAGCGGGGGGGCAAGAGACCCAGTACTTC
CASSQGPGLAGGQETQYF
>TRBV29-1|TRBD1|TRBJ1-1|.
TGCAGCGCCGGGACAGGTACCAGGAACACTGAAGCTTTCTTT
CSAGTGTRNTEAFF
>TRBV27|.|TRBJ2-5|.
TGTGCCAGCAGTTTCGGCAGGGGGGCTGGAGAGACCCAGTACTTC
CASSFGRGAGETQYF
>TRBV30|.|TRBJ1-5|.
TGTGCCTGGAGTGTTCGGGCACACAATCAGCCCCAGCATTTT
CAWSVRAHNQPQHF
>TRBV6-2/TRBV6-3|.|TRBJ1-2|.
TGTGCCAGCAGCTTGGACAGAAACTACTATGGCTACACCTTC
CASSLDRNYYGYTF
>TRBV6-6|.|TRBJ1-6|.
TGTGCCAGCAGTCTAGGGGGTTCACCCCTCCACTTT
CASSLGGSPLHF
>TRBV7-3|.|TRBJ1-2|.
TGTGCCAGCAGCTTAAGTGGAGGGCTTGGCTACACCTTC
CASSLSGGLGYTF
>TRBV5-1|TRBD1|TRBJ1-2|few
TGCGCCAGCAGCTCGACAGGGGTGGATGGCTACACCTTC
CASSSTGVDGYTF
>TRBV9|TRBD2|TRBJ2-7|.
TGTGCCAGCAGCGTAGGACTAGCGGGATTCAACTACGAGCAGTACTTC
CASSVGLAGFNYEQYF
>TRBV14|TRBD1|TRBJ2-7|.
TGTGCCAGCAGCCACCGTGCCGGGACAGGACCTCTGTTGGACGAGCAGTACTTC
CASSHRAGTGPLLDEQYF
>TRBV19|.|TRBJ1-5|.
TGTGCCAGTAGTGGGACATTTTTGGGACAGCCCCAGCATTTT
CASSGTFLGQPQHF
>TRBV2|.|TRBJ1-1|.
TGTGCCAGCATCTCAGGCCAGGGGTGGAACACTGAAGCTTTCTTT
CASISGQGWNTEAFF
>TRBV29-1|.|TRBJ2-5|.
TGCAGCGTTGATTTGGGCGAAGAGACCCAGTACTTC
CSVDLGEETQYF
>TRBV5-6|.|TRBJ2-6|.
TGTGCCAGCAGCTTGCCAGGGTTCAACCTCGGTGAGGCCAACGTCCTGACTTTC
CASSLPGFNLGEANVLTF